The 15 T cell receptor beta chains listed next were all sequenced from one sample in a study of post-analysis software for immune sequencing data. For these TCRs, the target antigens are not known. Study-level findings and limits: In patients, TRBV5-6, TRBV5-1 and TRBV20-1 belonged to roughly five TRBV segments found more frequently than in controls.

The library was made from cDNA and included unique molecular identifiers. TCRdb fed the PCR reads into MiXCR, producing one record per CDR3 protein. Here the sample spans about 460,000 distinct CDR3 sequences, around 40% being singletons. Sequencing was carried out using blood. The receptor source for this set is a girl aged 5-17 years with multiple sclerosis.

The chain recombines TRBV27 with TRBJ2-6; no reliable D call. The ends were cut back, 7 bases at V and 0 bases at J, with 13 bases in the middle. This CDR3 is built from 16 residues. Germline V lookup: CDR1 MNHEY, CDR2 SMNVEV (reference sequence). DNA for the CDR3: TGTGCCAGCACCCGAAACGGACCCTCTGGGGCCAACGTCCTGACTTTC. It specifies CASTRNGPSGANVLTF.

This clonotype was observed a handful of times. The chain has TRBV12-3 or TRBV12-4 and TRBJ1-1; 8 nucleotides match TRBD1. Losses at the gene ends were 7 bases for V and 5 bases for J; bases not matched to a gene: 15. The CDR3 spans 16 residues. The chain's CDR3 is CASTSGTGVTETEAFF. The DNA for the CDR3 is TGTGCCAGCACTTCCGGGACAGGAGTTACAGAGACTGAAGCTTTCTTT.

CDR3 amino acids: CASSSITSGRSSYEQYF. The DNA for the CDR3 is TGTGCCAGCAGTTCGATTACTAGCGGGCGGAGCTCCTACGAGCAGTACTTC. V is TRBV6-6 and J is TRBJ2-7, with 9 bases matching TRBD2. Germline V CDR1 and CDR2: MNHNY, SVGAGI (reference sequence). V lost 4 bases, J lost 0 bases, and 10 bases stayed unmatched. The CDR3 is 17 amino acids.

The CDR3 DNA reads TGCAGCGTTGGACAGGGGTGTAATGGCTACACCTTC. This translates into CSVGQGCNGYTF. The V gene is TRBV29-1, the J gene TRBJ1-2, with 8 bases identical to TRBD1. Germline loops: CDR1 SQVTM, CDR2 ANQGSEA. Trimming removed 4 bases from V and 6 bases from J; junction bases left unmatched: 4. The CDR3 runs 12 residues.

In this sample, this clonotype turned up once. J is TRBJ2-1 and V is TRBV20-1; 8 bases line up with TRBD2. The CDR3 consists of 19 residues. Trimming cost V 6 bases and J 7 bases; bases outside gene matches: 26. From germline, CDR1 is DFQATT and CDR2 SNEGSKA (reference sequence). The DNA of the CDR3 is TGCAGTGCGACCCCCATGCGGAGAACGTGGGGACTAGGAGTAAATGAGCAGTTCTTC. Amino acid sequence: CSATPMRRTWGLGVNEQFF.

In its sample, this clonotype was seen a few times. CDR3 bases: TGCAGTGCTAGCAGGGGCACAGATACGCAGTATTTT. Encoded protein: CSASRGTDTQYF. This chain uses TRBV20-1 with TRBJ2-3; D is perhaps TRBD1 (5 bases). Trimming stripped 3 bases from V and 1 base from J, with 5 bases between. This CDR3 comprises 12 residues. Germline values: CDR1 DFQATT, CDR2 SNEGSKA (reference sequence).

This sequence joins TRBV7-2 and TRBJ2-5, with 10 bases that match TRBD2. Germline assignment: CDR1 SGHTA and CDR2 FQGNSA. There are 14 residues in the CDR3. With V trimmed by 11 bases and J by 11 bases, 17 bases remained unmatched. The CDR3 bases are TGTGCCGGCAATACAGCGGGAGGGATAGGTGAGCAGTACTTC. As protein: CAGNTAGGIGEQYF.

The CDR3: CAWSVPQLAYEQYF. CDR3 in DNA: TGTGCCTGGAGTGTACCACAGCTAGCCTACGAGCAGTACTTC. The V gene is TRBV30, the J gene TRBJ2-7; D is uncertain. With 0 bases removed from V and 2 bases from J, the gap between germline ends came to 11 bases. CDR3 length: 14 amino acids. CDR1 GTSNPN and CDR2 SVGIG come from the germline V gene (reference sequence).

About this clonotype: This CDR3 fails to terminate in the conserved phenylalanine or tryptophan, so it likely reflects a read error. The chain is built from TRBV29-1 and TRBJ2-7; D is unclear. The CDR3 length is 12 residues. Germline values: CDR1 SQVTM, CDR2 ANQGSEA. Trimming stripped 0 bases from V and 2 bases from J, with 5 bases between. The DNA of the CDR3 is TGCAGCGTTGAAGATCTGGCCTACGAGCAGTACTTA. Its translation is CSVEDLAYEQYL.

The chain is built from TRBV7-2 and TRBJ2-1; 9 bases map to TRBD2. The V gene end was trimmed by 3 bases and the J gene end by 6 bases; junction bases not matched to a gene: 3. The CDR3 is 14 residues long. Germline CDR1 and CDR2: SGHTA and FQGNSA. The CDR3 sequence: CASSFRLAANEQFF. DNA for the CDR3: TGTGCCAGCAGCTTCCGACTAGCGGCCAATGAGCAGTTCTTC.

This clonotype was observed a few times. The chain combines TRBV28 with TRBJ2-1; TRBD2 aligns across 12 bases. J lost 6 bases, V lost 6 bases, and 12 bases had no gene match. Germline CDR1 reads MDHEN; CDR2 reads SYDVKM. The CDR3 length is 17 residues. The CDR3 protein is CASSPSRASGRVNEQFF. CDR3 bases: TGTGCCAGCAGCCCCTCCCGGGCTAGCGGGAGGGTCAATGAGCAGTTCTTC. Together with reference TRBV28 and TRBJ2-1, the CDR3 gives the full variable domain: DVKVTQSSRYLVKRTGEKVFLECVQDMDHENMFWYRQDPGLGLRLIYFSYDVKMKEKGDIPEGYSVSREKKERFSLILESASTNQTSMYLCASSPSRASGRVNEQFFGPGTRLTVL.

V usage is TRBV15 and J usage is TRBJ2-3; TRBD1 is a possible D gene (5 bases). With 0 bases removed from V and 10 bases from J, the gap between germline ends came to 8 bases. This CDR3 has 12 residues. The germline V gene has CDR1 LNHNV and CDR2 YYDKDF (reference sequence). CDR3 bases: TGTGCCACCAGCAGAGAGCAGGGCGCGCAGTATTTT. As protein: CATSREQGAQYF.

The chain recombines TRBV5-1 with TRBJ2-7; 7 bases agree with TRBD1. This CDR3 is built from 15 residues. Germline lookup yields CDR1 SGHRS and CDR2 YFSETQ. V lost 8 bases, J lost 0 bases, and 11 bases stayed unmatched. The CDR3 region has the DNA TGCGCCAGATGGAGACCGGGACAGAACTCCTACGAGCAGTACTTC. This translates into CARWRPGQNSYEQYF.

This clonotype was counted a few times. Here the CDR3 DNA reads TGTGCCTGGAGTGCGGAGTGGACTGAAGCTTTCTTT. Protein: CAWSAEWTEAFF. The J gene is TRBJ1-1, the V gene TRBV30; D is undetermined. The V end lost 1 base, the J end lost 5 bases, and 8 bases lay between the germline ends. The CDR3 totals 12 residues. Looked up from germline, CDR1 is GTSNPN and CDR2 is SVGIG (reference sequence).

The gene calls are TRBV10-3 and TRBJ1-4, with 8 bases that match TRBD1. Trimming cost V 6 bases and J 5 bases; bases outside gene matches: 2. The CDR3 covers 13 residues. Germline CDR1 is ENHRY and CDR2 is SYGVKD. The CDR3 sequence is CAISRDRNEKLFF. CDR3 in DNA: TGTGCCATCAGCCGGGACAGGAATGAAAAACTGTTTTTT.